A single sample gave rise to the 19 T cell receptor beta chains below, sequenced in a study of shared clonotypes between healthy human individuals. TCRdb keeps only in-frame clones here, not all; method: immunoSEQ multiplex PCR. The sample consists of 2 million to 2.5 million clones, just over 90% of them appearing once. Sample: naive CD4+ T cells from PBMCs. As to subset: CD45RA+ positively selected. The receptor set was obtained from a man between 18 and 29 years old in good health. Some clones in this sample may be carry-over from other donors' samples.

The V gene is TRBV18, the J gene TRBJ2-7; TRBD2 matches at 8 bases. Germline loops: CDR1 KGHSH, CDR2 LQKENI. The CDR3 spans 12 residues. V was clipped by 3 bases and J by 7 bases; unmatched bases: 2. The CDR3 region is CASSPVAGEQYF. The CDR3 DNA reads TGTGCCAGCTCACCTGTAGCGGGAGAGCAGTACTTC.

The chain recombines TRBV5-1 with TRBJ2-1, with 9 nucleotides matching TRBD2. This CDR3 contains 15 residues. Germline CDR1 is SGHRS and CDR2 is YFSETQ. With 6 bases clipped from V and 6 bases from J, the junction kept 10 bases outside the gene matches. CDR3 amino acids: CASKPAGGSGNEQFF. In DNA form, the CDR3 reads TGCGCCAGCAAACCAGCGGGAGGATCGGGCAATGAGCAGTTCTTC.

V usage is TRBV2 and J usage is TRBJ2-3; D might be TRBD1 or TRBD2, each matching 5 bases. Trimming left V 4 bases short and J 5 bases short, with 10 bases between. This CDR3 is 13 amino acids long. The germline V gene has CDR1 SNHLY and CDR2 FYNNEI. The CDR3 bases are TGTGCCAGCAGTGGGCCAGGGAGAGATACGCAGTATTTT. Translating gives CASSGPGRDTQYF.

The chain is built from TRBV10-1 and TRBJ2-2; D is unclear. CDR1 is WNHNN, CDR2 SYGVQD, per germline (reference sequence). This CDR3 spans 13 amino acids. V lost 7 bases to trimming and J lost 1 base, with 7 bases between them. CDR3 protein: CASNTGNTGELFF. The CDR3 DNA follows: TGCGCCAGCAACACGGGGAACACCGGGGAGCTGTTTTTT.

This chain joins TRBV28 and TRBJ1-1; 10 bases match TRBD1. The germline V gene encodes CDR1 MDHEN and CDR2 SYDVKM. The length of the CDR3 is 15 residues. V was pared by 5 bases and J by 6 bases, with 9 bases of the junction left unmatched. CDR3 residues: CASSVPGQGTPEAFF. CDR3 DNA sequence: TGTGCCAGCAGTGTACCGGGACAGGGGACCCCTGAAGCTTTCTTT.

The chain is built from TRBV19 and TRBJ1-3; the match to TRBD1 covers 7 bases. The V and J ends lost 8 bases and 0 bases, in that order; junction bases with no gene match: 4. The CDR3 extends over 14 amino acids. The V gene's germline CDR1 is LNHDA and CDR2 SQIVND (reference sequence). The CDR3 spells CASYDRASGNTIYF. CDR3 in DNA: TGTGCCAGTTACGACAGGGCCTCTGGAAACACCATATATTTT.

As to this clone: Other DNA sequences in this specimen translate into the identical CDR3. The chain links TRBV28 to TRBJ1-2; tentative D call: TRBD1 (5 bases). V was pared by 1 base and J by 4 bases, with 10 bases between. The CDR3 runs to 14 residues. Germline lookup yields CDR1 MDHEN and CDR2 SYDVKM. The CDR3 DNA is TGTGCCAGCAGTTTATCGGGGGGTATCTATGGCTACACCTTC. Translated, it gives CASSLSGGIYGYTF.

This chain connects TRBV7-2 to TRBJ2-5; a possible D gene is TRBD1 (6 bases). The J call is doubtful: the DNA matches TRBJ2-7 better. Germline V CDR1 and CDR2: SGHTA, FQGNSA. The CDR3 covers 17 residues. The DNA for the CDR3 is TGTGCCAGCAGCTACGGGCCTACGACAGGCTACCCCTACGAGCAGTACTTC. It translates to CASSYGPTTGYPYEQYF.

The chain employs TRBV6-5 and TRBJ2-5; D uncertain. The last part of the DNA fits TRBJ2-7 better; the J call may be wrong. CDR1 and CDR2 from the germline V gene are MNHEY and SVGAGI. This CDR3 spans 15 amino acids. The CDR3 DNA follows: TGTGCCAGCAGTTACGCGGACCGCAGCTCCTACGAGCAGTACTTC. The encoded protein is CASSYADRSSYEQYF.

V is TRBV4-1 and J is TRBJ2-3, with 8 bases lining up with TRBD1. Germline V gives CDR1 MGHRA, CDR2 YSYEKL. This CDR3 region has 17 residues. Trimming at V came to 5 bases and at J to 4 bases, leaving 14 bases not matched to a gene. CDR3 nucleotide sequence: TGCGCCAGCAGCATATACGGGGGACAGGCTTCGGCAGATACGCAGTATTTT. This codes for CASSIYGGQASADTQYF.

The chain links TRBV5-4 to TRBJ2-5; the D gene is possibly TRBD2 (5 bases). The CDR3 contains 15 residues. Germline CDR1 reads SGHNT; CDR2 reads YYREEE (reference sequence). V was shortened by 2 bases and J by 1 base, with 12 bases between the two germline ends. Written as DNA, the CDR3 is TGTGCCAGCAGCTTAGGACTGGGAATCCAAGAGACCCAGTACTTC. Amino acids: CASSLGLGIQETQYF.

This clone was recorded only once. The V call is TRBV28, the J call TRBJ1-2, with TRBD1 identical over 8 bases. The V gene's germline CDR1 is MDHEN and CDR2 SYDVKM. Unmatched junction bases numbered 8, after V lost 9 bases and J lost 5 bases. CDR3 length equals 13 residues. The DNA of the CDR3 is TGTGCCAGTCGAACGACAGGGGAATATGGCTACACCTTC. Amino acid sequence: CASRTTGEYGYTF.

The chain recombines TRBV7-2 with TRBJ1-2; no reliable D call. This CDR3 is built from 15 residues. V was clipped by 3 bases and J by 0 bases, with 11 bases between them. Germline lookup yields CDR1 SGHTA and CDR2 FQGNSA. CDR3 nucleotides: TGTGCCAGCAGCTTTGGACTGAGAGCTAACTATGGCTACACCTTC. Protein sequence: CASSFGLRANYGYTF.

The chain uses TRBV27 and TRBJ2-1; 10 positions match TRBD2. This CDR3 is 16 amino acids long. From germline, CDR1 is MNHEY and CDR2 SMNVEV (reference sequence). V dropped 5 bases and J dropped 7; count of bases not matched to a gene: 11. CDR3 nucleotide sequence: TGTGCCAGCAGTACCTTCCTAGCGGGAGTAAGTAATGAGCAGTTCTTC. This sequence encodes CASSTFLAGVSNEQFF.

The chain couples TRBV5-1 to TRBJ2-1; 13 nucleotides agree with TRBD2. Unmatched junction bases numbered 4, after V lost 6 bases and J lost 4 bases. The germline V gene encodes CDR1 SGHRS and CDR2 YFSETQ. This CDR3 comprises 15 residues. CDR3 coding DNA: TGCGCCAGCACCCTGACTAGCGGGAGGTACAATGAGCAGTTCTTC. As protein: CASTLTSGRYNEQFF.

The genes are TRBV5-5 and TRBJ2-6; 7 nucleotides agree with TRBD1. The CDR3 consists of 18 residues. Germline CDR1 SGHKS, CDR2 YYEKEE (reference sequence). The trim removed 0 bases at V and 0 bases at J, leaving 6 bases unmatched. The CDR3 reads CASSLAGQLSSGANVLTF. The CDR3 DNA follows: TGTGCCAGCAGCTTGGCGGGACAGCTAAGCTCTGGGGCCAACGTCCTGACTTTC.

The J gene is TRBJ1-1, the V gene TRBV7-2; no firm D call. Trimming removed 5 bases at V and 4 bases at J, with 17 bases between. The germline V gene encodes CDR1 SGHTA and CDR2 FQGNSA. The CDR3 has 15 residues. CDR3 in DNA: TGTGCCAGCAGCCTCGGATCTGGGTCCGGCACTGAAGCTTTCTTT. It yields the protein CASSLGSGSGTEAFF.

As concerns this clone: In the same sample, other DNA sequences code for this CDR3. The chain recombines TRBV5-1 with TRBJ1-3; TRBD1 might be the D (6 bases). This CDR3 spans 14 amino acids. CDR1 is SGHRS, CDR2 YFSETQ, per germline. V was cut by 4 bases and J by 1 base, with 9 bases left in between. CDR3 amino acids: CASSTTGSGNTIYF. Written as DNA, the CDR3 is TGCGCCAGCAGCACGACAGGTTCTGGAAACACCATATATTTT. The variable domain in full, completed from reference TRBV5-1 and TRBJ1-3, reads KAGVTQTPRYLIKTRGQQVTLSCSPISGHRSVSWYQQTPGQGLQFLFEYFSETQRNKGNFPGRFSGRQFSNSRSEMNVSTLELGDSALYLCASSTTGSGNTIYFGEGSWLTVV.

This chain joins TRBV5-1 and TRBJ1-5, with D uncertain. The CDR3 has 16 amino acids. V shed 2 bases and J shed 3 bases, with 15 bases lying between them. Germline CDR1 is SGHRS and CDR2 is YFSETQ. CDR3 protein: CASSLGSGAYNQPQHF. CDR3 DNA sequence: TGCGCCAGCAGCTTAGGGTCGGGAGCCTACAATCAGCCCCAGCATTTT.